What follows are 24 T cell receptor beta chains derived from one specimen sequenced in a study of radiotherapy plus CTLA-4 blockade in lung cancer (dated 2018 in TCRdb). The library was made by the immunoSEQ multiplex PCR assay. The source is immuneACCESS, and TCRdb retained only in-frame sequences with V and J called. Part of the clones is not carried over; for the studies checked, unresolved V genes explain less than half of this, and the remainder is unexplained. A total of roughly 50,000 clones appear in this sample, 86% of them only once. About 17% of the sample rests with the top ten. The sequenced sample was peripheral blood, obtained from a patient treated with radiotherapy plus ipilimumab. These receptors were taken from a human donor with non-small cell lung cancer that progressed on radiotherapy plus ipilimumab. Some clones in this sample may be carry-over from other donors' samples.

DNA for the CDR3: TGTGCCAGCAGCTTAGTGCAGGGGGCTGGGGAGACCCAGTACTTC. This encodes CASSLVQGAGETQYF. V gene TRBV7-6 combines with J gene TRBJ2-5, with 8 positions matching TRBD1. CDR1 is SGHVS and CDR2 is FNYEAQ in the germline V gene. With 1 base clipped from V and 5 bases from J, the junction kept 6 bases outside the gene matches. The CDR3 runs to 15 residues.

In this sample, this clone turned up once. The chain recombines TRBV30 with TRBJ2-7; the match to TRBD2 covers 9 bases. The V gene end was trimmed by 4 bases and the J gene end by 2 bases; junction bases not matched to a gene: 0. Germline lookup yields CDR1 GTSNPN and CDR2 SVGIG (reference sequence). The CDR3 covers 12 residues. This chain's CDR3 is CAWTSGAYEQYF. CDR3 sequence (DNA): TGTGCCTGGACTAGCGGGGCCTACGAGCAGTACTTC.

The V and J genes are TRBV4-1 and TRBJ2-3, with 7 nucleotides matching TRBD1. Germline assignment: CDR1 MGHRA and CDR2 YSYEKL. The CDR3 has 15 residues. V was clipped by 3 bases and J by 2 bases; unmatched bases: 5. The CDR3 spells CASSHRQGPTDTQYF. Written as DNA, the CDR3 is TGCGCCAGCAGCCACCGACAGGGTCCCACAGATACGCAGTATTTT.

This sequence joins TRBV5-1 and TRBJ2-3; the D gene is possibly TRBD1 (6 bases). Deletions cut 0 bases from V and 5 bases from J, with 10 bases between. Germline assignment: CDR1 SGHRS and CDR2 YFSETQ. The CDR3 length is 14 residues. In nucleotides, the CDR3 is TGCGCCAGCAGCTTGGAGGGGGTTGTAGATACGCAGTATTTT. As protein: CASSLEGVVDTQYF. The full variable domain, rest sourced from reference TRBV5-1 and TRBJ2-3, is KAGVTQTPRYLIKTRGQQVTLSCSPISGHRSVSWYQQTPGQGLQFLFEYFSETQRNKGNFPGRFSGRQFSNSRSEMNVSTLELGDSALYLCASSLEGVVDTQYFGPGTRLTVL.

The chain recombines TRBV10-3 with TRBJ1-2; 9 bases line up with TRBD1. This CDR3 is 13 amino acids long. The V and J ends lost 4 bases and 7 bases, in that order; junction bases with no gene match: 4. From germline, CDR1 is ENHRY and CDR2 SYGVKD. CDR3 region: CAISVDRGIGYTF. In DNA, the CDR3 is TGTGCCATCAGTGTTGACAGGGGGATTGGCTACACCTTC.

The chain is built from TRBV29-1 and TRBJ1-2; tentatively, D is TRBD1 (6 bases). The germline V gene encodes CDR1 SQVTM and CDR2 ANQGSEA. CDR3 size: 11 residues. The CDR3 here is CRALGAQGYTF. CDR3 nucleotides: TGCAGGGCACTGGGGGCGCAGGGCTACACCTTC.

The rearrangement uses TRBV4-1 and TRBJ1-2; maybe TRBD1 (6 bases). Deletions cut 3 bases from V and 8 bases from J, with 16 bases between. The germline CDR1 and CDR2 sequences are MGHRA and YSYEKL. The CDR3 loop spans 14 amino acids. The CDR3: CASSQSGTSEGYTF. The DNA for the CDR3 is TGCGCCAGCAGCCAGTCCGGGACATCTGAGGGCTACACCTTC.

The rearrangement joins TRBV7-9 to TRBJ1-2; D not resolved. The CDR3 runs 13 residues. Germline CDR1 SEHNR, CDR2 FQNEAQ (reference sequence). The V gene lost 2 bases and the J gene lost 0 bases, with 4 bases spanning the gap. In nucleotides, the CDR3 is TGTGCCAGCAGCTTACCAACTAACTATGGCTACACCTTC. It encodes CASSLPTNYGYTF.

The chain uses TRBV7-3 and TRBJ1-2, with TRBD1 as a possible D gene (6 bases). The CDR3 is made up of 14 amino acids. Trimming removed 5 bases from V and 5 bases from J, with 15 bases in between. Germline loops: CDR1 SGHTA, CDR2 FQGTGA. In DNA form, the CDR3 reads TGTGCCAGCAGCCAGACAGGCCCAACTTATGGCTACACCTTC. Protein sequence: CASSQTGPTYGYTF.

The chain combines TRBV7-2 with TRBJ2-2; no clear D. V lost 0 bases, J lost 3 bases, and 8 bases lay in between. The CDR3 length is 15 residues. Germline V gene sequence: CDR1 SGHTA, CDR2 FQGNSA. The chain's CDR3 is CASSLAVVDTGELFF. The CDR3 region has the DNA TGTGCCAGCAGCTTAGCGGTGGTAGACACCGGGGAGCTGTTTTTT.

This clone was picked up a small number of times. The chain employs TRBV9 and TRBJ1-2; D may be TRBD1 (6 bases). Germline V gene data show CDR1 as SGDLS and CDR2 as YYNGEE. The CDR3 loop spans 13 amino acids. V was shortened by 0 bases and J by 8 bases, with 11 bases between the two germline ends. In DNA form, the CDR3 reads TGTGCCAGCAGCGTAGACAGGGAGGGCGGCTACACCTTC. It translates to CASSVDREGGYTF.

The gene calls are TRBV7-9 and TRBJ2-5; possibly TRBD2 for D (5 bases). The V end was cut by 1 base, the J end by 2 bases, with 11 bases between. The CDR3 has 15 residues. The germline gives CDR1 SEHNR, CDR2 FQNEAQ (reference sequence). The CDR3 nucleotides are TGTGCCAGCAGCTTAGACCTAGCAGTACAAGAGACCCAGTACTTC. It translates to CASSLDLAVQETQYF.

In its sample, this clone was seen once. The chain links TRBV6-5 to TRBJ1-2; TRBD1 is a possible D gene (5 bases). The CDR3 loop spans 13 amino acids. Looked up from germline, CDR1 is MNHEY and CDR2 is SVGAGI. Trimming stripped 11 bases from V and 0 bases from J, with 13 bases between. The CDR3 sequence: CAGGGPTNYGYTF. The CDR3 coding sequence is TGTGCCGGGGGGGGACCAACTAACTATGGCTACACCTTC.

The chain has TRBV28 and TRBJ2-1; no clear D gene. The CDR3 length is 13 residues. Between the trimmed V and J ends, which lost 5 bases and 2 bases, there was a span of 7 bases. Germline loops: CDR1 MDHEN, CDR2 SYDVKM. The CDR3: CASSPPAYNEQFF. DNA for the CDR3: TGTGCCAGCAGTCCACCAGCCTACAATGAGCAGTTCTTC.

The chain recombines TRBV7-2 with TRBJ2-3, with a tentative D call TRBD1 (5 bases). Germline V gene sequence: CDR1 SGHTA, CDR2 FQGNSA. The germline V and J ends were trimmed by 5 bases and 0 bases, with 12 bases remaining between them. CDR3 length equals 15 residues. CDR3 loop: CASSLDRASTDTQYF. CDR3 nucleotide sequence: TGTGCCAGCAGCCTAGACAGAGCTAGCACAGATACGCAGTATTTT.

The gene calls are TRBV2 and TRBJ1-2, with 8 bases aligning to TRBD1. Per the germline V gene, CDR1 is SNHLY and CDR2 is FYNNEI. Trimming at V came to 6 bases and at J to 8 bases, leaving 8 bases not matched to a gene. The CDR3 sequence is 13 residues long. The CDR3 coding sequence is TGTGCCAGCAGCCCGGGACAGGAAAGAGGCTACACCTTC. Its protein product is CASSPGQERGYTF.

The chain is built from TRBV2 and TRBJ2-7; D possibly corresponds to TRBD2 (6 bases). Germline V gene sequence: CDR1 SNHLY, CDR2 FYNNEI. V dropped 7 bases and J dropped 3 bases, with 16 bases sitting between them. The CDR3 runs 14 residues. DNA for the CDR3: TGTGCCAGCAAGCGAGGAGGGCGGGGCTACGAGCAGTACTTC. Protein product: CASKRGGRGYEQYF.

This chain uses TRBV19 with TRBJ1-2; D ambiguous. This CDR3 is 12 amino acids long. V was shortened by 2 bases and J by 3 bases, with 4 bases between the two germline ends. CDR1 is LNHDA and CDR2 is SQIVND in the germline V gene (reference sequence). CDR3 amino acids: CASSITDYGYTF. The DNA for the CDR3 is TGTGCCAGTAGTATAACAGACTATGGCTACACCTTC.

The CDR3 DNA is TGTGCCAGCAGTTTGTACGGGACTGAAGCTTTCTTT. This encodes CASSLYGTEAFF. The J gene is TRBJ1-1, the V gene TRBV28; D unresolved. The length of the CDR3 is 12 residues. The V end was cut by 3 bases, the J end by 5 bases, with 7 bases between. Germline-derived CDR1 and CDR2 are MDHEN and SYDVKM.

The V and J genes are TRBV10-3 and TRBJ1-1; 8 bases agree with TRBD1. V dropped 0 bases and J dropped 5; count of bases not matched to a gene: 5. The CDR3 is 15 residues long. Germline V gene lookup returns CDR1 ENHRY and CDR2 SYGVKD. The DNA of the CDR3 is TGTGCCATCAGTGAGTCTGGACAGGGAGGAACTGAAGCTTTCTTT. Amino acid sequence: CAISESGQGGTEAFF.

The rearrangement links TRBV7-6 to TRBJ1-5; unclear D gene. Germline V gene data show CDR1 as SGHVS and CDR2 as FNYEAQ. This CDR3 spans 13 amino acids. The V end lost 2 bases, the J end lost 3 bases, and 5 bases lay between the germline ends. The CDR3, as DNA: TGTGCCAGCAGCTTAACTTACAATCAGCCCCAGCATTTT. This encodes CASSLTYNQPQHF.

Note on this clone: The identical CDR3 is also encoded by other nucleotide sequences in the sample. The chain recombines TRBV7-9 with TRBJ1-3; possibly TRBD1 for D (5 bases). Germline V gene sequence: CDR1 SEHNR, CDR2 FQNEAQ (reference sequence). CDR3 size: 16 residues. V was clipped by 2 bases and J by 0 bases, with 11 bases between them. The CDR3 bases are TGTGCCAGCAGCTTACGGCAGGGACTCTCTGGAAACACCATATATTTT. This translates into CASSLRQGLSGNTIYF.

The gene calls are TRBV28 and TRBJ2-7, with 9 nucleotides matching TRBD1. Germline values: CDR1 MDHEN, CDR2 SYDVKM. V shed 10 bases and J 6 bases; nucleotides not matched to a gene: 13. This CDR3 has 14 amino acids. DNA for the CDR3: TGTGCCACCTATCGTGGACAGGGGTTTAGCGAGCAGTACTTC. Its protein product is CATYRGQGFSEQYF. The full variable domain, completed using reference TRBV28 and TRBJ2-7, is DVKVTQSSRYLVKRTGEKVFLECVQDMDHENMFWYRQDPGLGLRLIYFSYDVKMKEKGDIPEGYSVSREKKERFSLILESASTNQTSMYLCATYRGQGFSEQYFGPGTRLTVT.

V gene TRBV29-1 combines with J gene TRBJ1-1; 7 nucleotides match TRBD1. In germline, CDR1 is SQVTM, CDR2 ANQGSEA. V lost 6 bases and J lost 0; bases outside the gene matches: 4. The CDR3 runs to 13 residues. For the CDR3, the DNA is TGCAGCGTCGCCGGGACAGTGAACACTGAAGCTTTCTTT. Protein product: CSVAGTVNTEAFF.